This TCR beta chain was recorded in a study of blood T cell repertoires in COVID-19. This clone is a singleton in its sample. Profiling relied on immunoSEQ multiplex PCR, and the TCRdb table lists in-frame clones only, not all of them. The sample includes roughly 250,000 clones, approximately 85% of them seen just once. The germline CDR1 and CDR2 sequences are ENHRY and SYGVKD. This CDR3 has 15 residues. V was pared by 2 bases and J by 2 bases, with 13 bases between. The sample taken for sequencing was peripheral blood. The genes are TRBV10-3 and TRBJ2-7; tentatively, D is TRBD1 (7 bases). This TCR came from a human donor with COVID-19, enrolled during active disease. The donor label of this sample is uncertain. The CDR3: CAISERGTDPYEQYF. DNA for the CDR3: TGTGCCATCAGTGAGCGGGGGACAGATCCCTACGAGCAGTACTTC.